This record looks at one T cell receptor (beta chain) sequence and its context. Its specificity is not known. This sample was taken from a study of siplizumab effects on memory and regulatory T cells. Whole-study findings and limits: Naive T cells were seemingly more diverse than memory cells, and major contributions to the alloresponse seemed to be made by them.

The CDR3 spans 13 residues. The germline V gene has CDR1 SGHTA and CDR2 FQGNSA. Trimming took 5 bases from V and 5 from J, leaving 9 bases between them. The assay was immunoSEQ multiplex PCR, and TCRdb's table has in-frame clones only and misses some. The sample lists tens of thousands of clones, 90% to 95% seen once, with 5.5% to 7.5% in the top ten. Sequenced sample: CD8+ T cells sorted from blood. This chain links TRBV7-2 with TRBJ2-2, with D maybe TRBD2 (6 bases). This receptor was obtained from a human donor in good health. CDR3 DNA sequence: TGTGCCAGCAGCCCGACTAGAACCGGGGAGCTGTTTTTT. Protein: CASSPTRTGELFF. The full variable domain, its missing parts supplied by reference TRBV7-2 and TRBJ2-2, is GAGVSQSPSNKVTEKGKDVELRCDPISGHTALYWYRQSLGQGLEFLIYFQGNSAPDKSGLPSDRFSAERTGGSVSTLTIQRTQQEDSAVYLCASSPTRTGELFFGEGSRLTVL.